This T cell receptor (beta chain) is drawn from a study of identical twins. Unmatched junction bases numbered 9, after V lost 6 bases and J lost 0 bases. This CDR3 spans 16 amino acids. The cDNA had a unique molecular identifier and a template-switch universal primer site. TCRdb fed the 5' RACE reads into MiXCR, producing one record per CDR3 protein. This table holds 500,000 to 550,000 distinct CDR3 sequences, 22% found once. This clonotype was observed a handful of times. These data were also filed under a second study, of T cells expressing NK-cell markers. From that study: HCMV seropositivity marked seven of the eight sequenced donors; one was seronegative.

V is TRBV12-3 or TRBV12-4 and J is TRBJ1-1; 8 bases agree with TRBD1. The source material was CD4+ T cells sorted from blood. This clonotype was obtained from a woman aged 18-30 years in good health. CDR3 nucleotides: TGTGCCAGCAGCCTCGCGTTGGACAGGGTGAACACTGAAGCTTTCTTT. It yields the protein CASSLALDRVNTEAFF.